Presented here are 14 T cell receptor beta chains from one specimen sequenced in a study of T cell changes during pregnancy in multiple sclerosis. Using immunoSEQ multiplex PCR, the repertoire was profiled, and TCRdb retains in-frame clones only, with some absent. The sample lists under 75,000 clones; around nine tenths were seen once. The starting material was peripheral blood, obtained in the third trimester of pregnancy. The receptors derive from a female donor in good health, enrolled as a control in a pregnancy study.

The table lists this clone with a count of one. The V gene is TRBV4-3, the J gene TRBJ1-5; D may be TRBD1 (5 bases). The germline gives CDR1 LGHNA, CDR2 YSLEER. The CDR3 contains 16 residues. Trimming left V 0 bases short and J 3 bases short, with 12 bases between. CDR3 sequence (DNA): TGCGCCAGCAGCCAAGAAGTTTCAGGGATCAATCAGCCCCAGCATTTT. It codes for CASSQEVSGINQPQHF.

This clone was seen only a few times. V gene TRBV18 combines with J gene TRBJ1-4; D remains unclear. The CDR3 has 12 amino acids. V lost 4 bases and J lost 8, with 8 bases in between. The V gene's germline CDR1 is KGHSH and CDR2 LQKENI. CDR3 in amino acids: CASSLDREKLFF. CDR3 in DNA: TGTGCCAGCTCACTAGATCGGGAAAAACTGTTTTTT.

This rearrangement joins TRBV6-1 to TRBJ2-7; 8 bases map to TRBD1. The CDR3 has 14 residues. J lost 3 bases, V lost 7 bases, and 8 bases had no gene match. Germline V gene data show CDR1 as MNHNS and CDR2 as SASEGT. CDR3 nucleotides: TGTGCCAGCATAGGGACAGGACTACTCTACGAGCAGTACTTC. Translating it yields CASIGTGLLYEQYF.

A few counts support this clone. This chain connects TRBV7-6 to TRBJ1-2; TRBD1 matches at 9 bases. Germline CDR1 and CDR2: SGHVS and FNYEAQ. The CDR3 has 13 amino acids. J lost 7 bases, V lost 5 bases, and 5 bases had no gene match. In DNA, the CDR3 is TGTGCCAGCAGCCTTGACAGGGGGGCTGGCTACACCTTC. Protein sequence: CASSLDRGAGYTF. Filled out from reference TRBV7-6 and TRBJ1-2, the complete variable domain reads GAGVSQSPRYKVTKRGQDVALRCDPISGHVSLYWYRQALGQGPEFLTYFNYEAQQDKSGLPNDRFSAERPEGSISTLTIQRTEQRDSAMYRCASSLDRGAGYTFGSGTRLTVV.

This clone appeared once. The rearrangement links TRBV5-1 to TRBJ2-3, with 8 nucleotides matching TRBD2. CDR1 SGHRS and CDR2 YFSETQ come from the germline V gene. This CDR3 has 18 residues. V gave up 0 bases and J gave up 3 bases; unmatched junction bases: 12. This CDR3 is CASSLGAGAYTGTDTQYF. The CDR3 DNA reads TGCGCCAGCAGCTTGGGAGCGGGGGCCTACACCGGGACAGATACGCAGTATTTT.

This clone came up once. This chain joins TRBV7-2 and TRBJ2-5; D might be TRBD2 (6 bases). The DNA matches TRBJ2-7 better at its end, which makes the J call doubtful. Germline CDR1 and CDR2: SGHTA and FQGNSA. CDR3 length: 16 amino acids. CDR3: CASSLAARRGSYEQYF. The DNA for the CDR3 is TGTGCCAGCAGCTTAGCGGCGCGGCGGGGCTCCTACGAGCAGTACTTC.

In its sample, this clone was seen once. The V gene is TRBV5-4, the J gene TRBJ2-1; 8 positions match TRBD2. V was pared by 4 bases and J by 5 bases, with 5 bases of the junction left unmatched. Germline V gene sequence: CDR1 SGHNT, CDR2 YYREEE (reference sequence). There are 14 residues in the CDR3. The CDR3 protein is CASSRTSGHNEQFF. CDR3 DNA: TGTGCCAGCAGCCGAACTAGCGGCCACAATGAGCAGTTCTTC.

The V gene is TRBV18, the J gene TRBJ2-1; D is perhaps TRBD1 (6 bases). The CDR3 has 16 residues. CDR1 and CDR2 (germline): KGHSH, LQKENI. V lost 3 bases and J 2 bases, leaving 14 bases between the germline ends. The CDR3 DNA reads TGTGCCAGCTCACCCAACGGACAGATAACCTACAATGAGCAGTTCTTC. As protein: CASSPNGQITYNEQFF.

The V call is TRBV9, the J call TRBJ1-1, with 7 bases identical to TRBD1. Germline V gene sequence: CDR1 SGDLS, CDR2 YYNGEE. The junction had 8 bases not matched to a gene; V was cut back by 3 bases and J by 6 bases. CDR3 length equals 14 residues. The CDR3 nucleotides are TGTGCCAGCAGCGCCCGGACAGGATCGGCTGAAGCTTTCTTT. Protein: CASSARTGSAEAFF.

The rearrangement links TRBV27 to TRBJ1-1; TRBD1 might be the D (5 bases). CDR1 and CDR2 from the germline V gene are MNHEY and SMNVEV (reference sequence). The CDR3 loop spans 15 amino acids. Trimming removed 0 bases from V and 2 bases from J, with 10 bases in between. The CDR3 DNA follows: TGTGCCAGCAGTTTATCGGTGGGACTTAACACTGAAGCTTTCTTT. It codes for CASSLSVGLNTEAFF.

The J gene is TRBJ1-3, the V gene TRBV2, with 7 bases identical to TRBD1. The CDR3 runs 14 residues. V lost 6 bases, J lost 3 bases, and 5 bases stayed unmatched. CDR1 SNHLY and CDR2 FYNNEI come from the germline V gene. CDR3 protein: CASSADRVGNTIYF. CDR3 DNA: TGTGCCAGCAGCGCCGACAGGGTTGGAAACACCATATATTTT. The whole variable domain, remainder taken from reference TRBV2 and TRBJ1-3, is EPEVTQTPSHQVTQMGQEVILRCVPISNHLYFYWYRQILGQKVEFLVSFYNNEISEKSEIFDDQFSVERPDGSNFTLKIRSTKLEDSAMYFCASSADRVGNTIYFGEGSWLTVV.

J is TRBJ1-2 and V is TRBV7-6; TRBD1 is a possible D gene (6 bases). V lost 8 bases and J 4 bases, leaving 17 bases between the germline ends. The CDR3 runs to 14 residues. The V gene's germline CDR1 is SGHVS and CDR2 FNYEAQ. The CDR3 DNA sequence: TGTGCCAGCGTGCCCCTACAGGGTAGCTATGGCTACACCTTC. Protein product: CASVPLQGSYGYTF.

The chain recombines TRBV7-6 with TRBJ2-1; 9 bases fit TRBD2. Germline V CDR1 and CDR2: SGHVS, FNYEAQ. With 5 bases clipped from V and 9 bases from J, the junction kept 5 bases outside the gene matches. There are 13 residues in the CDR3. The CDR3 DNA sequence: TGTGCCAGCAGCCATAGCGGGAGTGGTGAGCAGTTCTTC. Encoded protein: CASSHSGSGEQFF.

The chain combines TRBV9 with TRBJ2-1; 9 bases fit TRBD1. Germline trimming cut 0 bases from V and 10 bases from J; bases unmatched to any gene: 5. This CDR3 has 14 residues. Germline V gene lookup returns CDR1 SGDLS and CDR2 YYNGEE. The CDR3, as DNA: TGTGCCAGCAGCGTAGTGGGACAGGGTTTGGAGCAGTTCTTC. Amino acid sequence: CASSVVGQGLEQFF.